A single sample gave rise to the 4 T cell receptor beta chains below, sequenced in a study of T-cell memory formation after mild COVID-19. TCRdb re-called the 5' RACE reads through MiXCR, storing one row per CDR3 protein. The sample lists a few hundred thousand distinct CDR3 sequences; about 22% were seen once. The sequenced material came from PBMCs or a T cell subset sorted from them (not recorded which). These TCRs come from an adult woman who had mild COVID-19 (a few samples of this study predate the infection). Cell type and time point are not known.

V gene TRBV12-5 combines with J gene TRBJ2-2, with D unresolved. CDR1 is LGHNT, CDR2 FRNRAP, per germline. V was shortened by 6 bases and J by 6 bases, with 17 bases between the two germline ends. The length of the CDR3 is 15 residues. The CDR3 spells CASGTSPLGAGELFF. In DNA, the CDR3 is TGTGCTAGTGGCACCTCTCCGCTGGGCGCCGGGGAGCTGTTTTTT.

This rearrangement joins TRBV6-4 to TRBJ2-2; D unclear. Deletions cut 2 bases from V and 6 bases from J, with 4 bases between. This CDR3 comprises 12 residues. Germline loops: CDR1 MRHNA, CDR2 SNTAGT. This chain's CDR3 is CASSDLSGELFF. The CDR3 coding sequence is TGTGCCAGCAGTGACCTCTCCGGGGAGCTGTTTTTT.

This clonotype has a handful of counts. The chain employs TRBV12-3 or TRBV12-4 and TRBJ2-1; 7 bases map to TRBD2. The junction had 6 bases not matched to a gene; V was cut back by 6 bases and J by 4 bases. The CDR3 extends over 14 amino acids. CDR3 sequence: CASSTGGGYNEQFF. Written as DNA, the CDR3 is TGTGCCAGCAGCACGGGAGGTGGGTACAATGAGCAGTTCTTC.

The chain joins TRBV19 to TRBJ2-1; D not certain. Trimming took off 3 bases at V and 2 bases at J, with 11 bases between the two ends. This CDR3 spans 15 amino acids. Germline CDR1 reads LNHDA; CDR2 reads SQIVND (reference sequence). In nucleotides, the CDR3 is TGTGCCAGTAGTATCGGAGCAGGTACCTACAATGAGCAGTTCTTC. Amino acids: CASSIGAGTYNEQFF.